The rows below give T cell receptor beta chains drawn from one sample of a study of blood T cell repertoires in COVID-19. Assay used: immunoSEQ multiplex PCR; TCRdb lists only in-frame clones, some missing. The sample has 300,000 to 350,000 clones; around 89% are singletons. The sequencing sample was made of PBMCs or T cells enriched from blood (not recorded which). These receptors originate from a woman aged 18-30 years with acute COVID-19. CDR3s include the opening cysteine and the closing phenylalanine or tryptophan. The order of the fields is J gene, clone size, CDR3 length, D gene, V gene, CDR3 DNA, CDR3 protein. D genes are given only for firm matches. The size entry is marked missing in some rows and otherwise reads once, few, many or a size class.

TRBJ2-7 - 14 TRBD1 TRBV28 TGTGCCAGCAGTTTTGGACAGGGCTTCTACGAGCAGTACTTC CASSFGQGFYEQYF
TRBJ2-7 - 13 - TRBV6-5 TGTGCCAGCAGTTTGGGGGGGCACTACGAGCAGTACTTC CASSLGGHYEQYF
TRBJ2-2 - 16 - TRBV9 TGTGCCAGCAGCGAGACACCGTTCGCGAACACCGGGGAGCTGTTTTTT CASSETPFANTGELFF
TRBJ2-1 - 17 TRBD2 TRBV28 TGTGCCAGCAGTTTATTTGCGGGAGACCTGGGAGGCAATGAGCAGTTCTTC CASSLFAGDLGGNEQFF
TRBJ2-6 - 16 - TRBV4-2 TGTGCCAGCAGCCAAGGCAGGTTCTCTGGGGCCAACGTCCTGACTTTC CASSQGRFSGANVLTF
TRBJ1-3 - 15 - TRBV2 TGTGCCAGCAATGAAGTAACAGGGAGTGGAAACACCATATATTTT CASNEVTGSGNTIYF
TRBJ2-1 - 15 TRBD2 TRBV7-3 TGTGCCAGCAGCTTAGCGGTAGCGGGATACAATGAGCAGTTCTTC CASSLAVAGYNEQFF
TRBJ2-7 - 16 TRBD1 TRBV4-2 TGTGCCAGCAGCCAATCCTTGGGACAGGGACCCTACGAGCAGTACTTC CASSQSLGQGPYEQYF
TRBJ1-1 - 15 TRBD1 TRBV4-2 TGTGCCAGCAGCGGAGCGGGACAGGGGAACACTGAAGCTTTCTTT CASSGAGQGNTEAFF
TRBJ1-2 few 13 - TRBV6-5 TGTGCCACCCGGGACAACCAAATGTATGGCTACACCTTC CATRDNQMYGYTF
TRBJ1-2 - 15 TRBD1 TRBV7-3 TGTGCCAGCAGCCCAGGGACAGGGCTTAACTATGGCTACACCTTC CASSPGTGLNYGYTF
TRBJ2-3 - 17 TRBD2 TRBV24-1 TGTGCCACCAGTGATTTATCGAGCGGGAGTAGCACAGATACGCAGTATTTT CATSDLSSGSSTDTQYF
TRBJ2-2 - 15 - TRBV5-1 TGCGCCAGCAGCTTTCTTAGCGGGAACACCGGGGAGCTGTTTTTT CASSFLSGNTGELFF
TRBJ2-5 - 17 - TRBV14 TGTGCCAGCAGCCAAGTACTAGCGGGGACAGGGCAAGAGACCCAGTACTTC CASSQVLAGTGQETQYF
TRBJ2-3 - 15 TRBD1 TRBV29-1 TGCAGCGTTAAGTTTGGGGGACAGTCCACAGATACGCAGTATTTT CSVKFGGQSTDTQYF
TRBJ2-5 - 16 - TRBV15 TGTGCCACCAGCACGTTGGTTAGCGGAGTTAAAGAGACCCAGTACTTC CATSTLVSGVKETQYF
TRBJ1-5 - 15 TRBD1 TRBV28 TGTGCCAGCAGTTTAACCGGGACAGGGTTTCAGCCCCAGCATTTT CASSLTGTGFQPQHF
TRBJ1-2 - 16 TRBD1 TRBV9 TGTGCCAGCAGCGTGGAGTCCGGGACAGAGGGCTATGGCTACACCTTC CASSVESGTEGYGYTF
TRBJ2-1 - 14 TRBD2 TRBV27 TGTGCCAGCAGCTGGACTAGCGGGAGGAATGAGCAGTTCTTC CASSWTSGRNEQFF
TRBJ1-4 - 10 - TRBV20-1 TGCAGTGCTCCCTATGAAAAACTGTTTTTT CSAPYEKLFF
TRBJ2-3 - 16 TRBD2 TRBV7-3 TGTGCCAGCAGCCTTAGTCTAGCGGGAGTCGGAGATACGCAGTATTTT CASSLSLAGVGDTQYF
TRBJ1-1 - 15 - TRBV19 TGTGCCAGTAGTCCCCGGCAGGGAATGAGGACTGAAGCTTTCTTT CASSPRQGMRTEAFF
TRBJ1-2 few 16 - TRBV28 TGTGCCAGCAGTTTTTTCCATGCCCAGCGGAACTATGGCTACACCTTC CASSFFHAQRNYGYTF
TRBJ2-7 - 15 TRBD2 TRBV5-1 TGCGCCAGCAGCTTGCTCTCTAGCGGGAGCCACGAGCAGTACTTC CASSLLSSGSHEQYF
TRBJ1-5 - 14 TRBD1 TRBV28 TGTGCCAGCAGTCCGGGACAGCGTCGGCAGCCCCAGCATTTT CASSPGQRRQPQHF
TRBJ1-1 - 13 TRBD1 TRBV29-1 TGCAGCGTCGGACAGGGGACGAACACTGAAGCTTTCTTT CSVGQGTNTEAFF
TRBJ2-7 - 14 TRBD1 TRBV3-1/TRBV3-2 TGTGCCAGCAGCCCGGGACAGGCATACCACGAGCAGTACTTC CASSPGQAYHEQYF
TRBJ1-2 - 14 TRBD1 TRBV9 TGTGCCAGCAGCGTAGGGCCAGGGGGTCCTGGCTACACCTTC CASSVGPGGPGYTF
TRBJ1-4 - 18 TRBD1 TRBV19 TGTGCCAGTAGTATAGATCGATGGGGTACAGGGGATCGTGAAAAACTGTTTTTT CASSIDRWGTGDREKLFF
TRBJ2-3 - 16 - TRBV10-1 TGCGCCAGCAGTGACCCCGGGATGGGCCCCACAGATACGCAGTATTTT CASSDPGMGPTDTQYF
TRBJ2-7 - 14 - TRBV29-1 TGCAGCGTCTCCTCGACAGGTTTTCCGTACGAGCAGTACTTC CSVSSTGFPYEQYF
TRBJ2-7 - 16 TRBD1 TRBV7-8 TGTGCCAGCAGCTTACCTCTCCGGGACAGCTCCTACGAGCAGTACTTC CASSLPLRDSSYEQYF
TRBJ1-1 - 15 TRBD1 TRBV30 TGTGCCTGGGGGGGACAGGGGGCGTTGGGCACTGAAGCTTTCTTT CAWGGQGALGTEAFF
TRBJ1-6 - 15 - TRBV15 TGTGCCACCAGCGACCGACGAGGCGGGAATTCACCCCTCCACTTT CATSDRRGGNSPLHF
TRBJ1-5 - 16 TRBD1 TRBV7-9 TGTGCCAGCAGCTCCCCCTTCGACAGGGACAATCAGCCCCAGCATTTT CASSSPFDRDNQPQHF
TRBJ1-2 - 15 TRBD1 TRBV9 TGTGCCAGCAGCGTAGCAGGGGGCCCTAACTATGGCTACACCTTC CASSVAGGPNYGYTF
TRBJ1-1 - 14 - TRBV11-2 TGTGCCAGCAGCTTAGCCCCGCAGGGGACTGAAGCTTTCTTT CASSLAPQGTEAFF
TRBJ2-7 - 15 - TRBV7-2 TGTGCCAGCAGCATAGATACTGCGGCCTCCTACGAGCAGTACTTC CASSIDTAASYEQYF
TRBJ1-6 - 12 - TRBV6-4 TGTGCCAGCAGTGACTCTCGGGGTCTCCTCCACTTT CASSDSRGLLHF
TRBJ2-4 - 16 TRBD2 TRBV19 TGTGCCAGTAGTATTCCACTAGCGGTAGCCAAAAACATTCAGTACTTC CASSIPLAVAKNIQYF
TRBJ2-3 - 15 TRBD2 TRBV9 TGTGCCAGCAGCGCCCGGACTAGCGGGACAGATACGCAGTATTTT CASSARTSGTDTQYF
TRBJ1-1 - 14 TRBD1 TRBV19 TGTGCCAGCCGTATGGGACAGGGGGGCACTGAAGCTTTCTTT CASRMGQGGTEAFF
TRBJ2-7 once 13 - TRBV28 TGTGCCAGCAGTACACCGACACATTACGAGCAGTACTTC CASSTPTHYEQYF
TRBJ2-1 - 15 - TRBV28 TGTGCCAGCGACCGCCCTGGTGCGGGAAGTCATGAGCAGTTCTTC CASDRPGAGSHEQFF
TRBJ1-1 - 14 TRBD1 TRBV5-1 TGCGCCAGCACATGGAACAGGGGAGGCACTGAAGCTTTCTTT CASTWNRGGTEAFF
TRBJ1-1 - 14 TRBD1 TRBV6-5 TGTGCCAGCAGTTTTAACAGGGGGCCAACTGAAGCTTTCTTT CASSFNRGPTEAFF
TRBJ2-1 - 11 - TRBV11-2 TGTGCCAGCAGCCCCAGGGGTGAGCAGTTCTTC CASSPRGEQFF
TRBJ2-2 - 15 TRBD2 TRBV5-1 TGCGCCAGCACCCAAGCGGGAGGGCCCCCCGGGGAGCTGTTTTTT CASTQAGGPPGELFF
TRBJ2-7 - 12 - TRBV28 TGTGCCAGCAGTTTAACGGAGGACGAGCAGTACTTC CASSLTEDEQYF
TRBJ1-1 - 13 TRBD1 TRBV28 TGTGCCAGCAGAGTTGACAGGGGCACTGAAGCTTTCTTT CASRVDRGTEAFF
TRBJ2-1 - 13 - TRBV30 TGTGCCTGGTTCAGGGGCTCCTACAATGAGCAGTTCTTC CAWFRGSYNEQFF
TRBJ2-7 - 15 - TRBV2 TGTGCCAGCAGTTCCCGGACTGGTCGTTCTGACGAGCAGTACTTC CASSSRTGRSDEQYF
TRBJ1-1 once 14 - TRBV19 TGTGCCAGTAGTCCCCCATTCCAGAACACTGAAGCTTTCTTT CASSPPFQNTEAFF
TRBJ1-4 - 14 - TRBV28 TGTGCCAGCAGTTTACTCCAGGGAAATGAAAAACTGTTTTTT CASSLLQGNEKLFF